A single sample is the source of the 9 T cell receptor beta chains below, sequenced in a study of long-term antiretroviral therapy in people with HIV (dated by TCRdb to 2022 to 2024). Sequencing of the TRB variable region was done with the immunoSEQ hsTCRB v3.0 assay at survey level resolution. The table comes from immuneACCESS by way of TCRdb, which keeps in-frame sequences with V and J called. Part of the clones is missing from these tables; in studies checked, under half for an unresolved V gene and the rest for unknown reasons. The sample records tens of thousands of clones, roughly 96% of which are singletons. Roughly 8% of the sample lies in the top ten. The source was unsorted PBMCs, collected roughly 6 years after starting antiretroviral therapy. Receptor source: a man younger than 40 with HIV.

The CDR3 region is CASSEGTGDYGYTF. The CDR3 region has the DNA TGTGCCAGCAGCGAAGGGACAGGGGACTATGGCTACACCTTC. This chain connects TRBV7-3 to TRBJ1-2, with 10 nucleotides matching TRBD1. The CDR3 is made up of 14 amino acids. The J segment lost 3 bases and the V segment lost 5 bases, leaving 3 bases of the junction unmatched. Germline V gives CDR1 SGHTA, CDR2 FQGTGA.

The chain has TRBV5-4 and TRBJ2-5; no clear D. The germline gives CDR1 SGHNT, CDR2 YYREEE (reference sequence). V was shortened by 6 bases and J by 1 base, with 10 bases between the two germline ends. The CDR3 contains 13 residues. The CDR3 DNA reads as TGTGCCAGCACCGTAGAGCCCCAAGAGACCCAGTACTTC. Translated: CASTVEPQETQYF.

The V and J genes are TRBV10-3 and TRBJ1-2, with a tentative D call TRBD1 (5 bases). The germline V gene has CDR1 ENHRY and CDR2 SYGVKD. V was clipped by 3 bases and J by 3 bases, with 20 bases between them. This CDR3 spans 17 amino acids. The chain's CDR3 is CAISDQDNSGRDYGYTF. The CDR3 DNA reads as TGTGCCATCAGTGACCAGGACAATTCCGGGCGGGACTATGGCTACACCTTC.

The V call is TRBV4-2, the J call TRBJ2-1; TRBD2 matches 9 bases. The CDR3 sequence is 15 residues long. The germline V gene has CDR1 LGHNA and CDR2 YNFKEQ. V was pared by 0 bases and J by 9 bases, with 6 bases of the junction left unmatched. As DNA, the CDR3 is TGTGCCAGCAGCCAAGAGGGTAGCGGGAGAATTGAGCAGTTCTTC. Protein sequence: CASSQEGSGRIEQFF.

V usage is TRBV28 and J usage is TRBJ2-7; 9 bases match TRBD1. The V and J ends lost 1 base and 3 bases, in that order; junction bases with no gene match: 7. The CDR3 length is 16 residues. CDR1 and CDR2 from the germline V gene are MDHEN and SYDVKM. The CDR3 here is CASSLFEDRGGYEQYF. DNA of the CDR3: TGTGCCAGCAGTTTATTCGAGGACAGGGGAGGCTACGAGCAGTACTTC.

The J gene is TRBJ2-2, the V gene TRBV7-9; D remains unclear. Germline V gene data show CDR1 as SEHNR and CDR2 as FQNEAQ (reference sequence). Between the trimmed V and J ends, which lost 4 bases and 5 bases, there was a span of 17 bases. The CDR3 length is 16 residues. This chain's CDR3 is CASSSPLSVGTGELFF. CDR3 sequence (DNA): TGTGCCAGCAGCTCCCCCCTGAGCGTAGGGACCGGGGAGCTGTTTTTT.

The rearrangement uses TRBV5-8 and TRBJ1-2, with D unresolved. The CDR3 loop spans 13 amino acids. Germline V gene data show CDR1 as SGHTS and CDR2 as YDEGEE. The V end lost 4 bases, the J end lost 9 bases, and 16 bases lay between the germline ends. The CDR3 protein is CASSPQWPDSYTF. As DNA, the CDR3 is TGTGCCAGCAGCCCACAGTGGCCAGACAGCTACACCTTC. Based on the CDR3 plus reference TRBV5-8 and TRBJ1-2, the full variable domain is EAGVTQSPTHLIKTRGQQATLRCSPISGHTSVYWYQQALGLGLQFLLWYDEGEERNRGNFPPRFSGRQFPNYSSELNVNALELEDSALYLCASSPQWPDSYTFGSGTRLTVV.

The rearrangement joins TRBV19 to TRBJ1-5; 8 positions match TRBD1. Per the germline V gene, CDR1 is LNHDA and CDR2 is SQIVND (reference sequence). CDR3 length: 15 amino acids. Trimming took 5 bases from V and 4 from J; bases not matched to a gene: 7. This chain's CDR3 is CASSGEGQGNQPQHF. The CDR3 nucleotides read TGTGCCAGTAGTGGGGAAGGACAGGGAAATCAGCCCCAGCATTTT.

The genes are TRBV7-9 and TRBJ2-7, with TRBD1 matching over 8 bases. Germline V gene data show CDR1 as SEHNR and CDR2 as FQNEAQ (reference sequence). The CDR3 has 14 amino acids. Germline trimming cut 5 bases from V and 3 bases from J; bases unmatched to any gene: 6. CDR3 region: CASSRSGGVYEQYF. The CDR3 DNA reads TGTGCCAGCAGCCGGTCAGGGGGCGTCTACGAGCAGTACTTC.